Listed below are T cell receptor beta chains from one sample, sequenced in a study of shared clonotypes between healthy human individuals. Clones were sequenced by immunoSEQ multiplex PCR, and TCRdb holds only the in-frame ones, with some missing. In the table there are some 2,500,000 clones, roughly 93% of which are singletons. Sequencing input: naive CD4+ T cells from PBMCs. These receptors all stem from a man between 18 and 35 years old in good health. Some clones in this sample may be carry-over from other donors' samples. Both conserved end residues are part of each CDR3. Fields, in order: J gene, V gene, CDR3 length, CDR3 protein.

TRBJ2-2	TRBV14	15	CASSQPLGGTGELFF
TRBJ2-7	TRBV7-2	15	CASSPGLAPTYEQYF
TRBJ1-2	TRBV6-5	16	CASSYGGLISNYGYTF
TRBJ2-7	TRBV28	15	CASSPRLVSSYEQYF
TRBJ1-2	TRBV19	13	CASSRRRDYGYTF
TRBJ2-7	TRBV6-4	15	CASSFVWQTPYEQYF
TRBJ1-1	TRBV19	16	CASSTMDRGTNTEAFF
TRBJ1-6	TRBV29-1	14	CSVLQLRRDSPLHF
TRBJ2-4	TRBV4-1	16	CASSRRMDSKENIQYF
TRBJ2-3	TRBV7-9	13	CASSFGSDRTQYF
TRBJ1-4	TRBV5-1	17	CASSKGQGRTVGEKLFF
TRBJ2-2	TRBV7-2	15	CASSLSGRNTGELFF
TRBJ1-2	TRBV5-1	14	CASSGGPGDYGYTF
TRBJ2-1	TRBV5-4	16	CASSVGQGARHNEQFF
TRBJ1-2	TRBV7-4	22	CASSGSTRAARLAARKTYGYTF
TRBJ1-2	TRBV18	15	CASSPAGQANYGYTF
TRBJ2-2	TRBV4-3	18	CASSQRISGRINTGELFF
TRBJ2-7	TRBV4-1	13	CASSQYSSYEQYF
TRBJ2-2	TRBV7-9	17	CASSLGPRLANTGELFF
TRBJ2-2	TRBV5-1	15	CASSSGQGVTGELFF
TRBJ1-1	TRBV10-3	16	CAISARDSTLNTEAFF
TRBJ2-3	TRBV5-4	14	CASSFDRNTDTQYF
TRBJ1-4	TRBV2	14	CASRDRGRGEKLFF
TRBJ1-5	TRBV6-1	13	CASRVLHGQPQHF
TRBJ2-1	TRBV4-3	15	CASSPTSGSWNEQFF
TRBJ2-2	TRBV2	16	CASRPTSGRLTGELFF
TRBJ1-1	TRBV19	12	CASRTPNTEAFF
TRBJ1-1	TRBV7-9	11	CASSLSGEAFF
TRBJ1-1	TRBV7-3	13	CASSFQMNTEAFF
TRBJ2-3	TRBV5-1	12	CASSWGRDTQYF
TRBJ1-2	TRBV19	14	CATNPGQGNYGYTF
TRBJ2-7	TRBV2	15	CASSVQQGPNYEQYF
TRBJ1-1	TRBV7-8	16	CASSSTIHTIAAEAFF